This T cell receptor (beta chain) was observed in a study of T cells in Graves' hyperthyroidism and ophthalmopathy. Exclusion of patients followed from uncontrolled infection, other autoimmune disease, pregnancy or lactation. Diagnosis relied on clinical symptoms, serum thyroxine and TRAb, thyroid ultrasound and orbital computed tomography. Fresh peripheral blood, about 9.9 ml, yielded the PBMCs. This clonotype was counted ten times or more. As yet, its antigen is unknown. CDR1 and CDR2 (germline): MNHEY, SVGAGI. Germline trimming cut 5 bases from V and 8 bases from J; bases unmatched to any gene: 6. The CDR3 consists of 13 residues. Amplification yielded TCR beta CDR3 regions, with RNA transcripts as the source. First-round RT-PCR targeting the TCR CDR3 was performed with the HTBI primer set. TCRdb recomputed calls from the multiplex PCR reads with MiXCR, one row per CDR3 protein. The sample lists tens of thousands of distinct CDR3 sequences, under 55% occurring once.

The study's findings and limits: Most clonotypes expanded in the thyroid (above 0.001) were also present in blood.

This chain joins TRBV6-5 and TRBJ2-4, with 7 positions matching TRBD1. Material: blood. The TCR comes from a woman under 40 with Graves' hyperthyroidism. CDR3 amino acids: CASSRGQRDIQYF. The CDR3, as DNA: TGTGCCAGCAGTAGGGGGCAGAGGGACATTCAGTACTTC.